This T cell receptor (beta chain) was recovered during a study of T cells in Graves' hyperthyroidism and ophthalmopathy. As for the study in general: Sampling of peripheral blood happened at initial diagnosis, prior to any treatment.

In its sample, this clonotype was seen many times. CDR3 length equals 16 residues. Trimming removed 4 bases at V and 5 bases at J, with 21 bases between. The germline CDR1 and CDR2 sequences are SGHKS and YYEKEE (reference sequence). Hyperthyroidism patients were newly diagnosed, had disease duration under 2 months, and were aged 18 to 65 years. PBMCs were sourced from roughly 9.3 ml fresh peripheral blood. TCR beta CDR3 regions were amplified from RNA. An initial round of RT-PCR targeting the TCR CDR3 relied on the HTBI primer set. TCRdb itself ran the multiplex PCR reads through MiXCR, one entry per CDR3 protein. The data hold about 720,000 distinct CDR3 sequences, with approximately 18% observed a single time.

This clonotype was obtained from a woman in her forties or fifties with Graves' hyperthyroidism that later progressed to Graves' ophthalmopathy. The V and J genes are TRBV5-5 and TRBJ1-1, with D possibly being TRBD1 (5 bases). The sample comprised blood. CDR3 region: CASSRFGRASLTEAFF. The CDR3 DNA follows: TGTGCCAGCAGCAGATTTGGCAGGGCGAGCTTGACTGAAGCTTTCTTT.